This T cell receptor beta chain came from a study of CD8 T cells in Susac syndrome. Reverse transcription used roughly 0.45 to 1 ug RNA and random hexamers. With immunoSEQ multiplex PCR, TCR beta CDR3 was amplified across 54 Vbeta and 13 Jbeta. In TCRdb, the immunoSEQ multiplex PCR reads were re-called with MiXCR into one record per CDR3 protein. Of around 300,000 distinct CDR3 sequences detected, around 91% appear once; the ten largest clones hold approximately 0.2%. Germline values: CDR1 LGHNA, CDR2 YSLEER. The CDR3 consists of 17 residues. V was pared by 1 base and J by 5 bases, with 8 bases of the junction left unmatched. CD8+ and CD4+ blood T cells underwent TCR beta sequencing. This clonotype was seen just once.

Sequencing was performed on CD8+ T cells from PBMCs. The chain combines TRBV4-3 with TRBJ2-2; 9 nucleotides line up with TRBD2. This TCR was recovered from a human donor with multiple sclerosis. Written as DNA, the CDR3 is TGCGCCAGCAGCCAAGGAAGCGGGGGGCGGGTAACCGGGGAGCTGTTTTTT. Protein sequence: CASSQGSGGRVTGELFF.